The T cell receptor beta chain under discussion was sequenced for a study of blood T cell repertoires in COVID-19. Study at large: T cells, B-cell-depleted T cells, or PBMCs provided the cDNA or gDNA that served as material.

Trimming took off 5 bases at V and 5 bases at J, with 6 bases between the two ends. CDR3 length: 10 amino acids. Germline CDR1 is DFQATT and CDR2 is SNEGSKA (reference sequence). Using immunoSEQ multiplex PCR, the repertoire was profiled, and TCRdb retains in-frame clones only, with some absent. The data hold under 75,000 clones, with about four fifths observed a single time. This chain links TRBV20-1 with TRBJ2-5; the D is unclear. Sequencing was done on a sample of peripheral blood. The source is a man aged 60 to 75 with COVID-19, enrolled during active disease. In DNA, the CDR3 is TGCAGTGCTGGCCCGGAGACCCAGTACTTC. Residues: CSAGPETQYF.